This entry describes one T cell receptor beta chain. The antigen is undetermined. Each sample had two DNA replicates, approximately 0.5 ug blood or around 1.4 ug tissue. The protocol was immunoSEQ multiplex PCR, while the TCRdb copy is restricted to in-frame clones and leaves out a portion. The sample has approximately 70,000 clones; over 80% are singletons. The sample belongs to a study of early stage breast cancer tumors. Study conclusions and caveats: Comparing each tissue with blood distinguished tumor from normal in about 90% of the 16 patients.

V gave up 3 bases and J gave up 1 base, with 9 bases separating them. Germline V lookup: CDR1 SGHAT, CDR2 FQNNGV. The CDR3 loop spans 14 amino acids. The source is a person aged 35 to 50 with breast cancer. Sequences were obtained from blood. The chain carries TRBV11-2 and TRBJ2-5; D call uncertain. The CDR3 region is CASSFFAVQETQYF. As DNA, the CDR3 is TGTGCCAGCAGCTTCTTCGCGGTCCAAGAGACCCAGTACTTC.